These T cell receptor beta chains were read from a single sample in a study of identifying expanded T cells in peripheral blood. TCRdb's table, derived via immunoSEQ multiplex PCR, lists solely in-frame clones and lacks some. The repertoire holds about 100,000 clones, with 87% as singletons. Sequencing input: blood. The receptor source for this set is a person aged 18 to 75 in good health. The CDR3 runs from the conserved cysteine through the conserved F or W. The order of the fields is V gene, D gene, CDR3 length, J gene, clone size, CDR3 protein, CDR3 DNA. D genes are given only for firm matches. For some rows the clone size is stated as once, few or many, or as a class when expanded; others skip it.

TRBV6-5,.,13,TRBJ1-1,.,CASSYLRGAAAFF,TGTGCCAGCAGTTACTTGAGGGGGGCCGCGGCTTTCTTT
TRBV6-1,.,14,TRBJ1-5,once,CASSDRDVHQPQHF,TGTGCCAGCAGTGACCGGGACGTCCATCAGCCCCAGCATTTT
TRBV27,.,15,TRBJ1-5,.,CASSLWVGNSQPQHF,TGTGCCAGCAGTTTATGGGTAGGGAATAGTCAGCCCCAGCATTTT
TRBV5-1,.,16,TRBJ2-3,.,CASSLRAMRGTDTQYF,TGCGCCAGCAGCTTGAGGGCGATGAGGGGCACAGATACGCAGTATTTT
TRBV10-2,.,16,TRBJ1-5,.,CASSESGAYSNQPQHF,TGCGCCAGCAGTGAGTCCGGGGCCTATAGCAATCAGCCCCAGCATTTT
TRBV10-3,.,13,TRBJ1-2,.,CAISDPSGVGYTF,TGTGCCATCAGTGACCCCAGTGGGGTAGGCTACACCTTC
TRBV15,.,16,TRBJ2-6,once,CATSRDRGSGANVLTF,TGTGCCACCAGCAGAGATCGGGGCTCTGGGGCCAACGTCCTGACTTTC
TRBV7-9,TRBD1,14,TRBJ2-5,.,CASSFLTGQETQYF,TGTGCCAGCAGCTTCCTGACAGGGCAAGAGACCCAGTACTTC
TRBV29-1,TRBD1,13,TRBJ1-5,few,CSAQGARNQPQHF,TGCAGCGCACAGGGGGCGCGCAATCAGCCCCAGCATTTT
TRBV19,TRBD1,17,TRBJ1-1,few,CASSAGQGGPRNTEAFF,TGTGCCAGTAGTGCCGGACAGGGCGGGCCGAGGAACACTGAAGCTTTCTTT
TRBV5-8,TRBD2,14,TRBJ2-5,.,CASSPGTSQGTQYF,TGTGCCAGCAGCCCCGGGACTAGTCAGGGGACCCAGTACTTC
TRBV6-5,.,13,TRBJ2-1,once,CASSYRGTHEQFF,TGTGCCAGCAGTTACAGGGGGACTCACGAGCAGTTCTTC
TRBV28,.,18,TRBJ1-6,few,CASSLSPELRDSNSPLHF,TGTGCCAGCAGTTTGAGCCCTGAACTCCGGGATTCTAATTCACCCCTCCACTTT
TRBV2,.,13,TRBJ1-2,few,CASSLGFTYGYTF,TGTGCCAGCAGTTTGGGGTTTACCTATGGCTACACCTTC
TRBV7-9,TRBD1,13,TRBJ1-2,.,CASSPGTDYGYTF,TGTGCCAGCAGCCCCGGGACAGACTATGGCTACACCTTC
TRBV7-9,.,14,TRBJ2-3,.,CASSPTQESDTQYF,TGTGCCAGCAGCCCTACCCAGGAGTCAGATACGCAGTATTTT
TRBV7-9,TRBD2,19,TRBJ2-3,.,CASSLRIRASGVSTDTQYF,TGTGCCAGCAGCTTACGCATACGGGCTAGCGGGGTTAGCACAGATACGCAGTATTTT
TRBV7-9,.,13,TRBJ1-2,.,CASSLGPNYGYTF,TGTGCCAGCAGCTTAGGCCCTAACTATGGCTACACCTTC
TRBV4-3,TRBD2,17,TRBJ2-1,.,CASSQDIGTSGYNEQFF,TGCGCCAGCAGCCAAGACATTGGGACTAGCGGTTACAATGAGCAGTTCTTC
TRBV7-2,TRBD2,15,TRBJ2-1,once,CASSQGLAGADEQFF,TGTGCCAGCAGCCAAGGACTAGCGGGGGCCGATGAGCAGTTCTTC
TRBV5-6,TRBD2,17,TRBJ2-5,.,CASSLGVPSGAQETQYF,TGTGCCAGCAGCTTGGGGGTCCCTAGCGGGGCACAAGAGACCCAGTACTTC
TRBV4-1,.,16,TRBJ1-4,.,CASSQAGRGANEKLFF,TGCGCCAGCAGCCAAGCGGGCAGGGGCGCTAATGAAAAACTGTTTTTT
TRBV30,.,12,TRBJ1-2,.,CAWSETVYGYTF,TGTGCCTGGAGTGAAACCGTCTATGGCTACACCTTC
TRBV19,.,13,TRBJ1-1,.,CASSLIMNTEAFF,TGTGCCAGTAGTCTGATAATGAACACTGAAGCTTTCTTT
TRBV7-6,.,17,TRBJ2-6,.,CASSSTTRRSGANVLTF,TGTGCCAGCAGCTCCACAACGAGGCGTTCTGGGGCCAACGTCCTGACTTTC
TRBV4-3,.,18,TRBJ2-6,.,CASSQDLLRSSGANVLTF,TGCGCCAGCAGCCAAGACCTCTTAAGATCTTCTGGGGCCAACGTCCTGACTTTC
TRBV4-2,.,13,TRBJ1-1,.,CASSQGAGTEAFF,TGTGCCAGCAGCCAAGGGGCTGGCACTGAAGCTTTCTTT
TRBV5-6,TRBD1,15,TRBJ1-6,few,CASSSSGTGVSPLHF,TGTGCCAGCAGCTCTTCCGGGACAGGGGTTTCACCCCTCCACTTT
TRBV7-9,.,15,TRBJ1-3,.,CASSLTLSSGNTIYF,TGTGCCAGCAGCTTAACACTGAGCTCTGGAAACACCATATATTTT
TRBV28,.,14,TRBJ2-3,.,CASSFPRLPDTQYF,TGTGCCAGCAGTTTCCCCCGCCTTCCAGATACGCAGTATTTT
TRBV5-1,.,13,TRBJ2-3,once,CASSLGQSDTQYF,TGCGCCAGCAGCTTGGGACAGTCAGATACGCAGTATTTT
TRBV6-5,.,15,TRBJ2-2,.,CASSYAGAYTGELFF,TGTGCCAGCAGTTACGCAGGGGCGTACACCGGGGAGCTGTTTTTT
TRBV2,.,13,TRBJ2-2,once,CASTGDFTGELFF,TGTGCCAGCACTGGGGACTTCACCGGGGAGCTGTTTTTT
TRBV2,.,11,TRBJ1-1,once,CATRSNTEAFF,TGTGCCACCAGATCGAACACTGAAGCTTTCTTT
TRBV12-5,TRBD1,15,TRBJ1-4,.,CASGLDRTGREKLFF,TGTGCTAGTGGTTTGGACCGGACAGGGCGGGAAAAACTGTTTTTT
TRBV2,TRBD1,14,TRBJ1-2,.,CASSPDRGRDGYTF,TGTGCCAGCAGCCCCGACAGGGGGCGAGATGGCTACACCTTC
TRBV19,.,16,TRBJ1-1,.,CASSKTPSGMNTEAFF,TGTGCCAGTAGTAAAACTCCTTCCGGGATGAACACTGAAGCTTTCTTT